The sequence of this T cell receptor beta chain was determined in a study of cytomegalovirus exposure and HLA in healthy donors. Study context: Earlier findings included about 120 million unique TCR beta sequences obtained from about 179 million T cells.

Study-wide points: Later analysis associated a missense DCLRE1C variant with TCR beta V- and J-gene trimming.

The PCR made use of 60 Vbeta and 13 Jbeta primers. Using immunoSEQ multiplex PCR, the repertoire was profiled, and TCRdb retains in-frame clones only, with some absent. In the table there are about 160,000 clones, around 80% of which are singletons. Healthy donors of bone marrow made up the group. This clone was observed a few times. Its target is not known. Trimming removed 1 base at V and 4 bases at J, with 8 bases between. The germline gives CDR1 MGHRA, CDR2 YSYEKL. CDR3 length: 15 amino acids. The TCR sequence derives from a man between 18 and 29 years old in good health and CMV-seropositive. The source material was PBMCs. V and J are TRBV4-1 and TRBJ1-6; D is unclear. The CDR3 DNA follows: TGCGCCAGCAGCCAAGTAATACAGTATAATTCACCCCTCCACTTT. It translates to CASSQVIQYNSPLHF.